This TCR beta chain was identified in a study of blood T cell repertoires in COVID-19. For the study at large: Sites across the United States, Italy and Spain contributed samples from acute and convalescent COVID-19. T cells, B-cell-depleted T cells, or PBMCs supplied cDNA or gDNA.

This clone was seen a single time. Per the original methods: Estimates of nucleated cell counts were drawn from the amplification of reference gene primers. TCRdb's table, derived via immunoSEQ multiplex PCR, lists solely in-frame clones and lacks some. That table gives V, J and clone size, and the DNA gave D and trimming. The table shows fewer than 250,000 clones, with around 79% occurring only once. The CDR3 runs to 17 residues. The germline V gene has CDR1 WNHNN and CDR2 SYGVQD (reference sequence). V lost 3 bases, J lost 10 bases, and 11 bases stayed unmatched. This chain uses TRBV10-1 with TRBJ2-1; 14 bases align to TRBD2. The sequencing sample was made of peripheral blood. This TCR came from a woman aged 50 to 60 with acute or convalescent COVID-19. CDR3 residues: CASSEVGLAGGRAEQFF. CDR3 sequence (DNA): TGCGCCAGCAGTGAAGTTGGACTAGCGGGAGGAAGGGCCGAGCAGTTCTTC.